The entry that follows covers one TCR beta chain sequence. CDR1 and CDR2 (germline): MGHRA, YSYEKL. The ends were cut back, 4 bases at V and 4 bases at J, with 13 bases in the middle. CDR3 length: 14 amino acids. Clones were sequenced by immunoSEQ multiplex PCR, and TCRdb holds only the in-frame ones, with some missing. The repertoire holds 200,000 or so clones, with less than 90% as singletons. This sample was included in a study of blood T cell repertoires in COVID-19. The TCR comes from a woman aged 30 to 39 who had recovered from COVID-19. This chain links TRBV4-1 with TRBJ1-2; the D gene is possibly TRBD1 (6 bases). The sample was PBMCs or T cells enriched from blood (not recorded which). The CDR3 is CASSPRDRSYGYTF. The CDR3 DNA sequence: TGCGCCAGCAGCCCTAGAGACAGGAGCTATGGCTACACCTTC.